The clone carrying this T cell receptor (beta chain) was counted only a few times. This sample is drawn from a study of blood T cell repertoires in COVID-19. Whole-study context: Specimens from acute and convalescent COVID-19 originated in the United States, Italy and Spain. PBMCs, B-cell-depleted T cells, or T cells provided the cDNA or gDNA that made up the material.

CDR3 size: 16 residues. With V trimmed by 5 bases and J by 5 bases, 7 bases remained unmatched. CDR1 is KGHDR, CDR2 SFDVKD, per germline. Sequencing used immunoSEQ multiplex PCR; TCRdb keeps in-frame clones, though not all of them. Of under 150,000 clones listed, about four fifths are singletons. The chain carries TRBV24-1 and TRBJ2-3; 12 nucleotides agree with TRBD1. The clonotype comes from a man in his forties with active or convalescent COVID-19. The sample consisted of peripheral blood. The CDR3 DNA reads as TGTGCCACCAGTGTCGGGGACAGGGGGCGAGGAGATACGCAGTATTTT. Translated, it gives CATSVGDRGRGDTQYF.